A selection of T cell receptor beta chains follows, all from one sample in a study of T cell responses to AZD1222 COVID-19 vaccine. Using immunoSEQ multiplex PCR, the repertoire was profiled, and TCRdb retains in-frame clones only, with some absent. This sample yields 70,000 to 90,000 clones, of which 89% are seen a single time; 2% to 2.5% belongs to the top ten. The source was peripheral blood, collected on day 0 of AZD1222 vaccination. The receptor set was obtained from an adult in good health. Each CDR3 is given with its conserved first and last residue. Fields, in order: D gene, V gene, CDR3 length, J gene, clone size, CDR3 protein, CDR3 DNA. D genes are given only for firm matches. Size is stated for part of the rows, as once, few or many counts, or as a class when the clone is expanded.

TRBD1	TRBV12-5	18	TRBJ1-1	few	CASGLVRGTGGKSTEAFF	TGTGCTAGTGGTTTGGTACGGGGGACAGGGGGCAAGAGCACTGAAGCTTTCTTT
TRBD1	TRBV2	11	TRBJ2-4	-	CASSSQGAEYF	TGTGCCAGCAGTTCACAGGGGGCCGAGTACTTC
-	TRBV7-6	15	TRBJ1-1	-	CASSSNRAAGTEAFF	TGTGCCAGCAGCTCGAACCGGGCCGCGGGAACTGAAGCTTTCTTT
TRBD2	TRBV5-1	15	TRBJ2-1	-	CASSFSGSSYNEQFF	TGCGCCAGCAGCTTTAGCGGGAGTTCCTACAATGAGCAGTTCTTC
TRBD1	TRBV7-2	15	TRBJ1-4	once	CASSSSDRGNEKLFF	TGTGCCAGCAGCTCCTCGGACAGGGGGAATGAAAAACTGTTTTTT
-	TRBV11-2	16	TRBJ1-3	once	CASSLPGSGGGNTIYF	TGTGCCAGCAGCCTACCGGGGAGCGGGGGAGGAAACACCATATATTTT
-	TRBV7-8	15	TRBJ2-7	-	CASSPARVSSYEQYF	TGTGCCAGCAGCCCCGCGAGGGTGAGCTCCTACGAGCAGTACTTC
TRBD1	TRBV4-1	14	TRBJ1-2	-	CASSQDKGASGYTF	TGCGCCAGCAGCCAAGATAAGGGGGCGAGTGGCTACACCTTC
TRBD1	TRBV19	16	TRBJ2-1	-	CASSKTGTLSYNEQFF	TGTGCCAGTAGTAAGACAGGGACACTCTCCTACAATGAGCAGTTCTTC
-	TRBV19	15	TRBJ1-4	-	CASSIPVSTNEKLFF	TGTGCCAGTAGTATCCCGGTCTCAACTAATGAAAAACTGTTTTTT
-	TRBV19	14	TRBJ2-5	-	CASSATGSFTTQYF	TGTGCCAGTAGTGCAACAGGGAGTTTTACTACCCAGTACTTC
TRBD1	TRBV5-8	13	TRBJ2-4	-	CASSLGKGAVQYF	TGTGCCAGCAGCTTGGGGAAGGGGGCAGTTCAGTACTTC
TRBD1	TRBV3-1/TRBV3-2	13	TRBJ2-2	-	CASSRQGTGELFF	TGTGCCAGCAGCCGACAGGGGACCGGGGAGCTGTTTTTT
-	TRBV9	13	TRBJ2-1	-	CASSALTGNEQFF	TGTGCCAGCAGCGCCCTAACAGGGAATGAGCAGTTCTTC
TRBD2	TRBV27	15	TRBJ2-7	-	CASSPGLAGPYEQYF	TGTGCCAGCTCTCCGGGGCTAGCGGGACCCTACGAGCAGTACTTC
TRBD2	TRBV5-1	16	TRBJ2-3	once	CASSLEIGGATDTQYF	TGCGCCAGCAGCTTGGAGATCGGGGGGGCCACAGATACGCAGTATTTT
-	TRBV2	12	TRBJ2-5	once	CASSPREETQYF	TGTGCCAGCAGTCCCCGAGAGGAGACCCAGTACTTC
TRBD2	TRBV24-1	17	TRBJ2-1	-	CATSDPGTSGSVNEQFF	TGTGCCACCAGTGACCCGGGGACTAGCGGGAGTGTTAATGAGCAGTTCTTC
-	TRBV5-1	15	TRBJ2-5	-	CASRPSTSSLETQYF	TGCGCCAGCCGACCCTCTACTAGCAGTTTGGAGACCCAGTACTTC
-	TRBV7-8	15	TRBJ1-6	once	CASSLTVRWNSPLHF	TGTGCCAGCAGCTTGACGGTCAGGTGGAATTCACCCCTCCACTTT
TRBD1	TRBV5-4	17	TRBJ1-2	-	CASSPTAGTGGGYGYTF	TGTGCCAGCAGCCCGACCGCCGGGACAGGGGGCGGTTATGGCTACACCTTC
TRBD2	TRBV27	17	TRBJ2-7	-	CASSDRTSRRGLIEQYF	TGTGCCAGCAGTGACCGGACTAGTCGGAGGGGACTGATCGAGCAGTACTTC
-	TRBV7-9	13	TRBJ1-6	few	CASGRGYNSPLHF	TGTGCCAGCGGGAGAGGCTATAATTCACCCCTCCACTTT
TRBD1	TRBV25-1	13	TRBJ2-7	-	CASTRTGSYEQYF	TGTGCCAGCACCAGGACAGGGTCATACGAGCAGTACTTC
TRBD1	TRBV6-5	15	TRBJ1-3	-	CASSLSTGAGNTIYF	TGTGCCAGCAGCCTCTCGACAGGGGCTGGAAACACCATATATTTT
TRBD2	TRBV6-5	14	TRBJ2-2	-	CATHSGVNTGELFF	TGTGCCACCCATAGCGGGGTGAACACCGGGGAGCTGTTTTTT
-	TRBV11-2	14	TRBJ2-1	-	CASSLVIASNEQFF	TGTGCCAGCAGCTTAGTCATAGCCTCCAATGAGCAGTTCTTC
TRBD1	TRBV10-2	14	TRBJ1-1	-	CASRAGTANTEAFF	TGCGCCAGCAGAGCCGGGACAGCAAACACTGAAGCTTTCTTT
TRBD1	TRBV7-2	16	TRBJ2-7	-	CASSFLGWDRPYEQYF	TGTGCCAGCAGCTTTCTGGGTTGGGACAGACCCTACGAGCAGTACTTC
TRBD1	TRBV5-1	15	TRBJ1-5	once	CASSLEGQGNQPQHF	TGCGCCAGCAGCTTGGAGGGACAGGGCAATCAGCCCCAGCATTTT
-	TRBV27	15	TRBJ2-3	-	CASSSASARTDTQYF	TGTGCCAGCAGTTCGGCTAGCGCCCGCACAGATACGCAGTATTTT
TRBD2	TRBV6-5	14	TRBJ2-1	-	CASSGQRGRNEQFF	TGTGCCAGCAGCGGACAGCGGGGGCGCAATGAGCAGTTCTTC
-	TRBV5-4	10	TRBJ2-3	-	CASSLHTQYF	TGTGCCAGCAGCTTACATACGCAGTATTTT
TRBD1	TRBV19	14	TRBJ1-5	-	CASSIRTGNQPQHF	TGTGCCAGTAGTATTAGGACAGGAAATCAGCCCCAGCATTTT
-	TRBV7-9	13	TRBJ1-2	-	CAAKRDFGYGYTF	TGTGCCGCGAAGAGGGATTTTGGCTATGGCTACACCTTC
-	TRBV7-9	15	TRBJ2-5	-	CASSPKGSREETQYF	TGTGCCAGCAGCCCCAAAGGTTCGAGGGAAGAGACCCAGTACTTC
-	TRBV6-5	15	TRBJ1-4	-	CASSYSHSPNEKLFF	TGTGCCAGCAGTTACTCGCACAGTCCTAATGAAAAACTGTTTTTT
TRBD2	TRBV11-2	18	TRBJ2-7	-	CASSGQSAVLAGTYEQYF	TGTGCCAGCAGCGGCCAGTCAGCTGTACTAGCGGGGACCTACGAGCAGTACTTC
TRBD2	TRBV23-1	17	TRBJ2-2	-	CASSQSGGTEHTGELFF	TGCGCCAGCAGTCAATCGGGAGGGACGGAACACACCGGGGAGCTGTTTTTT
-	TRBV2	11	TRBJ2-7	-	CASSPLREQYF	TGTGCCAGCAGCCCCTTGAGGGAGCAGTACTTC
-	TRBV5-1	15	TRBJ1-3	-	CASSLEGVPGNTIYF	TGCGCCAGCAGCTTGGAAGGGGTACCCGGAAACACCATATATTTT
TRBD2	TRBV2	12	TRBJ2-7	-	CASRGEVREQYF	TGTGCCAGCCGGGGGGAGGTGCGCGAGCAGTACTTC
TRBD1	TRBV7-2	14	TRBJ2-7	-	CASSQDRANYEQYF	TGTGCCAGCAGCCAGGACAGGGCGAACTACGAGCAGTACTTC
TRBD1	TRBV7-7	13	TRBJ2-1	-	CASSLDRVNEQFF	TGTGCCAGCAGCTTGGACAGGGTTAATGAGCAGTTCTTC
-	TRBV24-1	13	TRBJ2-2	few	CATSAGGFGELFF	TGTGCCACCAGTGCCGGGGGCTTCGGGGAGCTGTTTTTT
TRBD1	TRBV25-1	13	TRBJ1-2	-	CASTKGQGGGYTF	TGTGCCAGCACCAAGGGACAGGGAGGTGGCTACACCTTC
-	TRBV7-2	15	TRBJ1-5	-	CASSLGLQGGQPQHF	TGTGCCAGCAGCTTAGGACTACAGGGTGGTCAGCCCCAGCATTTT
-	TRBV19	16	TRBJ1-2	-	CASSIDLITRNYGYTF	TGTGCCAGTAGTATAGACCTTATCACTCGTAACTATGGCTACACCTTC